The clone carrying this T cell receptor (beta chain) was counted only a few times. The authors' processing: Amplification of reference gene primers was used by the study to estimate nucleated cell counts. TCRdb keeps only in-frame clones here, not all; method: immunoSEQ multiplex PCR. The V and J calls and the clone size are those of that table, but D and trimming were determined from the DNA. There are about 180,000 clones in the sample; 80% occur only once, and 14% lies in the top ten. Participants came from some 26 US areas, aged roughly 18 to 89 years. This entry is derived from a study of blood T cell repertoires in COVID-19. V lost 5 bases to trimming and J lost 8 bases, with 15 bases between them. CDR1 and CDR2 (germline): SGHTA, FQGTGA. The CDR3 extends over 13 amino acids.

The chain couples TRBV7-3 to TRBJ1-2; D is perhaps TRBD1 (5 bases). Sequenced: PBMCs or T cells enriched from blood (not recorded which). The TCR was taken from a man aged 55 to 70 who had been exposed to COVID-19. CDR3 sequence: CASSQGRLSGYTF. CDR3 coding DNA: TGTGCCAGCAGCCAGGGAAGGTTGAGCGGCTACACCTTC.